Listed here are 8 T cell receptor beta chains from one sample, sequenced in a study of blood T cell repertoires in COVID-19. TCRdb's table, derived via immunoSEQ multiplex PCR, lists solely in-frame clones and lacks some. In the table there are hundreds of thousands of clones, 80% to 90% of which are singletons. Sequenced sample: peripheral blood. All receptors come from a woman aged 25 to 39 with active or convalescent COVID-19.

This chain connects TRBV6-5 to TRBJ2-7; D might be TRBD2 (5 bases). V lost 4 bases and J 5 bases, leaving 15 bases between the germline ends. This CDR3 comprises 14 residues. Looked up from germline, CDR1 is MNHEY and CDR2 is SVGAGI. The DNA of the CDR3 is TGTGCCAGCAGTTCCATACTCGGGAAGGACGAGCAGTACTTC. Translation: CASSSILGKDEQYF.

The chain employs TRBV5-1 and TRBJ1-2; 9 bases fit TRBD1. Germline-derived CDR1 and CDR2 are SGHRS and YFSETQ. Trimming at V came to 4 bases and at J to 3 bases, leaving 1 base not matched to a gene. The CDR3 runs to 13 residues. The CDR3 is CASSRTGDYGYTF. In DNA, the CDR3 is TGCGCCAGCAGCCGGACAGGGGACTATGGCTACACCTTC.

Turning to this clone: The sample carries other DNA sequences with the same CDR3. V gene TRBV18 combines with J gene TRBJ2-5, with D perhaps matching TRBD1 (6 bases). V lost 2 bases and J 2 bases, leaving 9 bases between the germline ends. This CDR3 has 14 amino acids. Germline CDR1 KGHSH, CDR2 LQKENI. CDR3 coding DNA: TGTGCCAGCTCACCATTAACAGGGCAAGAGACCCAGTACTTC. Its protein is CASSPLTGQETQYF.

This clone occurred once. The V gene is TRBV3-1 (or the pseudogene TRBV3-2), the J gene TRBJ2-1, with TRBD2 identical over 13 bases. With 1 base clipped from V and 0 bases from J, the junction kept 6 bases outside the gene matches. The CDR3 is made up of 19 amino acids. Germline V gene sequence: CDR1 LGHDT, CDR2 YNNKEL (reference sequence). CDR3 bases: TGTGCCAGCAGCCAAGCAACTAGCGGGAGGGCCTTCTCCTACAATGAGCAGTTCTTC. It encodes CASSQATSGRAFSYNEQFF.

The chain has TRBV5-4 and TRBJ2-5, with 8 bases fitting TRBD2. Unmatched junction bases numbered 2, after V lost 3 bases and J lost 1 base. From germline, CDR1 is SGHNT and CDR2 YYREEE (reference sequence). The CDR3 is made up of 14 amino acids. The CDR3 loop reads CASSSGTSQETQYF. The CDR3 bases are TGTGCCAGCAGCTCCGGGACTAGCCAAGAGACCCAGTACTTC.

The chain links TRBV7-7 to TRBJ2-2, with TRBD2 identical over 9 bases. Per the germline V gene, CDR1 is SSHAT and CDR2 is FNYEAQ (reference sequence). The CDR3 sequence is 14 residues long. The J segment lost 8 bases and the V segment lost 3 bases, leaving 4 bases of the junction unmatched. CDR3 in DNA: TGTGCCAGCAGCTTTAGCGGGAGCAGGGGGGAGCTGTTTTTT. Residues: CASSFSGSRGELFF.

V and J are TRBV9 and TRBJ2-3; possible D gene TRBD2, 7 bases. CDR1 and CDR2 from the germline V gene are SGDLS and YYNGEE. The CDR3 extends over 19 amino acids. V lost 1 base and J 2 bases, leaving 23 bases between the germline ends. CDR3 sequence reads: CASSVRGGVSGLITDTQYF. The CDR3 DNA sequence: TGTGCCAGCAGCGTAAGGGGGGGTGTTAGCGGGCTAATCACAGATACGCAGTATTTT.

The sample holds a few counts of this clone. This chain uses TRBV12-3 or TRBV12-4 with TRBJ2-2; D remains ambiguous. Trimming took 8 bases from V and 7 from J, leaving 14 bases between them. CDR3 length equals 13 residues. DNA of the CDR3: TGTGCCAGCCGAACTTCCCTTGGCGGGGAGCTGTTTTTT. Translation gives CASRTSLGGELFF.